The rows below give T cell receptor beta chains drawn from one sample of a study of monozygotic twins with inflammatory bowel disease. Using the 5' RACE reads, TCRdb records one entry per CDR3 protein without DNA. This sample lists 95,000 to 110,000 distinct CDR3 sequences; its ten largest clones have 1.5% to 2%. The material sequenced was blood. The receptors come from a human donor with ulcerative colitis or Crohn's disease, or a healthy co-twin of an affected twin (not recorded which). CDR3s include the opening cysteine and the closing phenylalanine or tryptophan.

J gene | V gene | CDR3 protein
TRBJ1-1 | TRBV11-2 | CASSSTGRRTEAFF
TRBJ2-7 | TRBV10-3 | CAISGMGQSTGYEQYF
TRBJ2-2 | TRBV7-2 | CASSVLSTGELFF
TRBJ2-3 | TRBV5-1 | CASSLPDGSTDTQYF
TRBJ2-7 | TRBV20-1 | CSATGHPGSNEQYF
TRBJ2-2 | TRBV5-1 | CASSLGGQATGELFF
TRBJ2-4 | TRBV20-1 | CSAMDLNIQYF
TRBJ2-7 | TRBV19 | CASSQTGQGTYEQYF
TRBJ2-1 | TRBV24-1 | CATSDPNRGVTNEQFF
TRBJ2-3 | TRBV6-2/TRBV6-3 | CASSSQGIETDTQYF
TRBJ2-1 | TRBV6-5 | CASTFRVGTGTSGWTQNNEQFF
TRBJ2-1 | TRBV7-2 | CASSLVGLNEQFF
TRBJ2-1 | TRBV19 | CASSIAQGAVDEQFF
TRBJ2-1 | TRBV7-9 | CASSLAGTADEQFF
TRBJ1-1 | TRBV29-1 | CSVQETVNTEAFF
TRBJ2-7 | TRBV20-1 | CSARTGGFYEQYF
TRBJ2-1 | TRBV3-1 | CASSQGTRGSGEQFF
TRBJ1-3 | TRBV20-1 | CSAANTGNTTYF
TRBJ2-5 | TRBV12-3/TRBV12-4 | CASSFLEGIPQETQYF
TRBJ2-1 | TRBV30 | CAWSVRVSNEQFF
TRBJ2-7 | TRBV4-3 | CASSQEAGGSYEQYF
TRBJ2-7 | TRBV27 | CASSNGRSNGEQYF
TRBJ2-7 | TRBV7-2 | CASSSTSGIYEQYF
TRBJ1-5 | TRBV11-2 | CASSPVQGSNQPQHF
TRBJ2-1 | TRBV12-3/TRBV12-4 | CASSLALSGTGSEQFF
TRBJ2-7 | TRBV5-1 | CASSLSAGRDPYEQYF
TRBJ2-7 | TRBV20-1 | CSARAPTGTGFYEQYF
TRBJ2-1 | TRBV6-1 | CASRPVQGVRREQFF
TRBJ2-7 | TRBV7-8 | CASSPEDSQSYEQYF
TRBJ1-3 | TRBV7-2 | CASSLARGGSGNTIYF
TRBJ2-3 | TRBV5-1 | CASSFSGSGTDTQYF
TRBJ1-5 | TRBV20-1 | CSAAKEGQLNQPQHF
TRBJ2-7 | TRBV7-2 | CASSPSLLAVSYEQYF